This TCR beta chain originates from a study of shared clonotypes between healthy human individuals. Study-level information: There were three CD4 naive, three CD4 memory, two CD8 naive and one CD8 memory plates per donor. Study observations and caveats: Around 5.4% of naive CD4 clonotypes were common to several donors. In this cohort, only blood was sampled, and tissue repertoires likely differ.

The naive CD8 population came from CD45RO-negative cells selected for CCR7, without terminally differentiated effector memory CD45RA+ cells. A note on this clone: The antigen is unknown.

The germline V and J ends were trimmed by 2 bases and 2 bases, with 16 bases remaining between them. The CDR3 consists of 16 residues. Per the germline V gene, CDR1 is KGHSH and CDR2 is LQKENI. The authors' processing: Junction-only immunoSEQ data arrived without quality scores, meaning filtering differed. Clones were sequenced by immunoSEQ multiplex PCR, and TCRdb holds only the in-frame ones, with some missing. For V, J and clone size, that table is used; D and trimming come from the DNA. The sample yields about 2.1 million clones, around 95% seen once. The chain links TRBV18 to TRBJ2-7; a possible D gene is TRBD2 (7 bases). Sequencing input: naive CD8+ T cells from PBMCs. The sequence derives from a man aged 18 to 30 in good health. Some clones in this sample may be carry-over from other donors' samples. This chain's CDR3 is CASSPGGGLIPYEQYF. CDR3 in DNA: TGTGCCAGCTCACCAGGCGGGGGCCTCATCCCCTACGAGCAGTACTTC. Together with reference TRBV18 and TRBJ2-7, the CDR3 gives the full variable domain: NAGVMQNPRHLVRRRGQEARLRCSPMKGHSHVYWYRQLPEEGLKFMVYLQKENIIDESGMPKERFSAEFPKEGPSILRIQQVVRGDSAAYFCASSPGGGLIPYEQYFGPGTRLTVT.